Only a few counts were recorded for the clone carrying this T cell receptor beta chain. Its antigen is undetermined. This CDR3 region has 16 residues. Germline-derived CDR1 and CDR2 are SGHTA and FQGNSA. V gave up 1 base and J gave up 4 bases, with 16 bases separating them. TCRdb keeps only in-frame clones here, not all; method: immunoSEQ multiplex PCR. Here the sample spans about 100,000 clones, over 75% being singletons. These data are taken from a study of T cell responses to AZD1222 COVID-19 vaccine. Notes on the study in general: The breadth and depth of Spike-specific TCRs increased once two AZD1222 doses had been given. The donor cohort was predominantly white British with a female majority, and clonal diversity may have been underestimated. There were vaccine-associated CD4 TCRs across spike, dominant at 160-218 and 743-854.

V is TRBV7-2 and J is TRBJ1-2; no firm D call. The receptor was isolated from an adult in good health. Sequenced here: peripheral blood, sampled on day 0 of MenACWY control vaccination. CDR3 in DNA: TGTGCCAGCAGCTTAGTCCCTGAACTGGGGATCTATGGCTACACCTTC. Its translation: CASSLVPELGIYGYTF.